A single sample is the source of the 27 T cell receptor beta chains below, sequenced in a study of a mutant IDH1 vaccine in newly diagnosed glioma. Time point given: week 47, end of study. Every vaccination contained 300 ug of the mutant IDH1 20-mer peptide and was paired with topical imiquimod. No antigen has been identified for these receptors. Measured with immunoSEQ multiplex PCR; TCRdb has only the in-frame clones, and not every one. The sample yields about 50,000 clones, about 80% seen once. Here the sequenced sample was PBMCs, taken from a glioma patient whose treatment included an IDH1 peptide vaccine. The receptors stem from a man aged 45-65 years with glioma.

The V call is TRBV13, the J call TRBJ1-2, with D unresolved. Trimming removed 2 bases at V and 1 base at J, with 5 bases between. The germline CDR1 and CDR2 sequences are PRHDT and FYEKMQ (reference sequence). The CDR3 extends over 13 amino acids. CDR3 residues: CASSLRGNYGYTF. The CDR3, as DNA: TGTGCCAGCAGCTTACGGGGTAACTATGGCTACACCTTC.

V usage is TRBV27 and J usage is TRBJ2-5; D is tentatively TRBD1 or TRBD2 (5 bases each). CDR1 and CDR2 from the germline V gene are MNHEY and SMNVEV (reference sequence). V lost 5 bases and J 5 bases, leaving 15 bases between the germline ends. This CDR3 is built from 14 residues. CDR3 region: CASSTDGWGETQYF. For the CDR3, the DNA is TGTGCCAGCAGTACCGACGGGTGGGGGGAGACCCAGTACTTC.

This clone is medium-sized (0.01 to 0.1%). CDR3 residues: CASSQPGTGDGNTIYF. For the CDR3, the DNA is TGTGCCAGCTCTCAACCTGGGACAGGGGATGGAAACACCATATATTTT. The V gene is TRBV18, the J gene TRBJ1-3; TRBD1 matches 10 bases. Looked up from germline, CDR1 is KGHSH and CDR2 is LQKENI. This CDR3 comprises 16 residues. J was trimmed by 3 bases and V by 6 bases; bases with no gene match: 8.

The chain is built from TRBV6-5 and TRBJ2-2; 8 bases map to TRBD1. CDR1 MNHEY and CDR2 SVGAGI come from the germline V gene. The CDR3 is 15 residues long. The V and J ends lost 3 bases and 4 bases, in that order; junction bases with no gene match: 4. The CDR3 DNA reads as TGTGCCAGCAGTTATGGGACAGGTATCACCGGGGAGCTGTTTTTT. It yields the protein CASSYGTGITGELFF.

The count of this clone is one. V and J are TRBV5-1 and TRBJ1-1; D remains unclear. V lost 2 bases and J 1 base, leaving 6 bases between the germline ends. CDR3 length: 13 amino acids. Germline V gives CDR1 SGHRS, CDR2 YFSETQ. DNA for the CDR3: TGCGCCAGCAGCTTTGACCAGAACACTGAAGCTTTCTTT. As protein: CASSFDQNTEAFF.

This sequence joins TRBV4-1 and TRBJ2-7; D is possibly TRBD2 (6 bases). CDR1 is MGHRA, CDR2 YSYEKL, per germline. The V end was cut by 4 bases, the J end by 6 bases, with 10 bases between. The CDR3 totals 12 residues. The CDR3 nucleotides read TGCGCCAGCAGCCGCGACGGGGGCGAGCAGTACTTC. It specifies CASSRDGGEQYF.

The CDR3 nucleotides read TGTGCCAGCAGCCAAGATAGCGGAGCCGCCGGACGTGAGCAGTTCTTC. Residues: CASSQDSGAAGREQFF. The chain has TRBV14 and TRBJ2-1; D perhaps matches TRBD2 (6 bases). This CDR3 spans 16 amino acids. CDR1 SGHDN and CDR2 FVKESK come from the germline V gene. Trimming took off 0 bases at V and 9 bases at J, with 18 bases between the two ends. Complete variable domain (other parts from reference TRBV14 and TRBJ2-1): EAGVTQFPSHSVIEKGQTVTLRCDPISGHDNLYWYRRVMGKEIKFLLHFVKESKQDESGMPNNRFLAERTGGTYSTLKVQPAELEDSGVYFCASSQDSGAAGREQFFGPGTRLTVL.

V usage is TRBV11-2 and J usage is TRBJ2-7; D perhaps matches TRBD1 (8 bases). Germline lookup yields CDR1 SGHAT and CDR2 FQNNGV. The CDR3 consists of 15 residues. Trimming took off 5 bases at V and 6 bases at J, with 20 bases between the two ends. CDR3 amino acids: CASSRGAGGPIEQYF. In DNA form, the CDR3 reads TGTGCCAGCAGCCGGGGGGCAGGGGGCCCGATCGAGCAGTACTTC.

The chain couples TRBV20-1 to TRBJ2-5; D uncertain. Trimming removed 5 bases at V and 5 bases at J, with 9 bases between. The CDR3 has 11 amino acids. Germline values: CDR1 DFQATT, CDR2 SNEGSKA (reference sequence). CDR3 region: CSAGGSETQYF. The CDR3 DNA reads as TGCAGTGCTGGCGGTTCGGAGACCCAGTACTTC.

In this sample, this clone turned up a few times. The chain uses TRBV14 and TRBJ1-2; the D is unclear. The CDR3 totals 11 residues. V shed 6 bases and J shed 14 bases, with 16 bases lying between them. The V gene's germline CDR1 is SGHDN and CDR2 FVKESK. The CDR3 reads CASRETLLVTF. CDR3 sequence (DNA): TGTGCCAGCAGAGAGACCCTGCTCGTTACCTTC. Combining the CDR3 with reference TRBV14 and TRBJ1-2 gives the whole variable domain EAGVTQFPSHSVIEKGQTVTLRCDPISGHDNLYWYRRVMGKEIKFLLHFVKESKQDESGMPNNRFLAERTGGTYSTLKVQPAELEDSGVYFCASRETLLVTFGSGTRLTVV.

This clone occurred once. CDR3 coding DNA: TGTGCCAGCAGCAGGAAACCGGGACAGGGAGTACACTATGGCTACACCTTC. This translates into CASSRKPGQGVHYGYTF. The rearrangement links TRBV5-6 to TRBJ1-2; 9 nucleotides match TRBD1. The junction had 13 bases not matched to a gene; V was cut back by 4 bases and J by 3 bases. This CDR3 has 17 amino acids. The germline V gene encodes CDR1 SGHDT and CDR2 YYEEEE.

The rearrangement links TRBV5-1 to TRBJ1-4; perhaps TRBD1 as D (5 bases). Germline V gene sequence: CDR1 SGHRS, CDR2 YFSETQ. CDR3 length: 15 amino acids. The V gene lost 5 bases and the J gene lost 4 bases, with 15 bases spanning the gap. CDR3 sequence (DNA): TGCGCCAGCAGGCCCCAGGGTGGGAATAATGAAAAACTGTTTTTT. This encodes CASRPQGGNNEKLFF.

The CDR3 coding sequence is TGTGCCAGCAGCTTAGGGACAGGGGTAGAGAATGAGCAGTTCTTC. Amino acid sequence: CASSLGTGVENEQFF. This chain connects TRBV7-3 to TRBJ2-1; TRBD1 matches 10 bases. The CDR3 covers 15 residues. CDR1 and CDR2 from the germline V gene are SGHTA and FQGTGA. Germline trimming cut 2 bases from V and 7 bases from J; bases unmatched to any gene: 5.

Points on this clone: A read error may account for a junction end that differs from germline. The chain recombines TRBV20-1 with TRBJ2-7; weak D call: TRBD1 (6 bases). CDR1 DFQATT and CDR2 SNEGSKA come from the germline V gene (reference sequence). The CDR3 covers 11 residues. The DNA for the CDR3 is TGCAGTGCCAAGGCAGCAGGCTACAGGGAATTC. Encoded protein: CSAKAAGYREF.

The chain's CDR3 is CASSPPWGRDTEAFF. CDR3 bases: TGTGCCAGCTCACCACCCTGGGGGAGGGACACTGAAGCTTTCTTT. The rearrangement links TRBV18 to TRBJ1-1, with D possibly being TRBD1 (5 bases). The germline V gene encodes CDR1 KGHSH and CDR2 LQKENI. V gave up 0 bases and J gave up 3 bases, with 11 bases separating them. The CDR3 has 15 residues.

The gene calls are TRBV4-3 and TRBJ1-1; D perhaps matches TRBD1 (6 bases). Germline V gives CDR1 LGHNA, CDR2 YSLEER. Trimming cost V 4 bases and J 4 bases, with 19 bases left between them. The length of the CDR3 is 16 residues. CDR3 sequence (DNA): TGCGCCAGCAGCCCCCAGGAGGGAGGGGGAGGCACTGAAGCTTTCTTT. This translates into CASSPQEGGGGTEAFF.

DNA for the CDR3: TGTGCCAGTAGCGAGAAGAGGATTGTGAACACTGAAGCTTTCTTT. It translates to CASSEKRIVNTEAFF. V is TRBV19 and J is TRBJ1-1, with D uncertain. The germline V gene encodes CDR1 LNHDA and CDR2 SQIVND (reference sequence). V gave up 6 bases and J gave up 0 bases, with 14 bases separating them. The length of the CDR3 is 15 residues.

The gene calls are TRBV4-1 and TRBJ2-7; 10 bases map to TRBD1. The CDR3 covers 15 residues. CDR1 and CDR2 (germline): MGHRA, YSYEKL. The ends lost 1 base at V and 4 bases at J; junction bases unmatched: 4. The chain's CDR3 is CASSQVGQGGYEQYF. The DNA for the CDR3 is TGCGCCAGCAGCCAAGTTGGACAGGGGGGGTACGAGCAGTACTTC.

The V and J genes are TRBV27 and TRBJ1-5; 7 bases agree with TRBD1. The CDR3 has 14 amino acids. CDR1 and CDR2 from the germline V gene are MNHEY and SMNVEV (reference sequence). The V segment lost 5 bases and the J segment 5 bases; nucleotides outside the gene matches: 6. In nucleotides, the CDR3 is TGTGCCAGCAGTCCCCAGACAGGGTATCAGCCCCAGCATTTT. The encoded protein is CASSPQTGYQPQHF.

The chain combines TRBV14 with TRBJ2-7, with 7 bases lining up with TRBD1. CDR1 SGHDN and CDR2 FVKESK come from the germline V gene. The CDR3 consists of 15 residues. The V and J ends lost 3 bases and 4 bases, in that order; junction bases with no gene match: 9. The CDR3 coding sequence is TGTGCCAGCAGCCAGGCCGGGACAGTGATGTACGAGCAGTACTTC. Translation: CASSQAGTVMYEQYF.

V usage is TRBV5-1 and J usage is TRBJ2-7, with 7 bases lining up with TRBD1. CDR3 length: 15 amino acids. J gave up 1 base and V 0 bases, and 4 bases lay outside the gene matches. Germline V CDR1 and CDR2: SGHRS, YFSETQ. CDR3 in DNA: TGCGCCAGCAGCTTGGAGACAGGGCGGTCCTACGAGCAGTACTTC. This translates into CASSLETGRSYEQYF.

This clone was seen only once. The genes are TRBV27 and TRBJ2-3; TRBD1 matches 7 bases. CDR1 MNHEY and CDR2 SMNVEV come from the germline V gene (reference sequence). The ends lost 6 bases at V and 4 bases at J; junction bases unmatched: 4. The CDR3 loop spans 13 amino acids. CDR3 amino acids: CASRPQGADTQYF. The CDR3, as DNA: TGTGCCAGCAGGCCCCAGGGGGCAGATACGCAGTATTTT.

This rearrangement joins TRBV9 to TRBJ2-1, with 7 positions matching TRBD1. This CDR3 has 15 residues. Germline V lookup: CDR1 SGDLS, CDR2 YYNGEE. With 4 bases clipped from V and 4 bases from J, the junction kept 8 bases outside the gene matches. CDR3 protein: CASSPRDSQYNEQFF. Here the CDR3 DNA reads TGTGCCAGCAGCCCGAGGGACAGCCAATACAATGAGCAGTTCTTC. The full variable domain, in which reference TRBV9 and TRBJ2-1 provide the parts outside the CDR3, is DSGVTQTPKHLITATGQRVTLRCSPRSGDLSVYWYQQSLDQGLQFLIQYYNGEERAKGNILERFSAQQFPDLHSELNLSSLELGDSALYFCASSPRDSQYNEQFFGPGTRLTVL.

This clone came up many times. The V gene is TRBV11-2, the J gene TRBJ1-1; D remains unclear. The CDR3 length is 14 residues. The germline gives CDR1 SGHAT, CDR2 FQNNGV. V shed 5 bases and J shed 4 bases, with 14 bases lying between them. CDR3 residues: CASSAPTISTEAFF. CDR3 bases: TGTGCCAGCAGCGCTCCAACAATTTCCACTGAAGCTTTCTTT.

The V gene is TRBV7-8, the J gene TRBJ1-1, with D hard to call. The CDR3 sequence is 16 residues long. With 1 base removed from V and 0 bases from J, the gap between germline ends came to 12 bases. Germline V gene lookup returns CDR1 SGHVS and CDR2 FQNEAQ. The CDR3 coding sequence is TGTGCCAGCAGCTTAGATTCAAACCGTGTGAACACTGAAGCTTTCTTT. This gives the protein CASSLDSNRVNTEAFF.

V is TRBV10-2 and J is TRBJ1-6; 9 bases match TRBD1. Germline V gene sequence: CDR1 WSHSY, CDR2 SAAADI. J was trimmed by 7 bases and V by 11 bases; bases with no gene match: 9. The CDR3 totals 14 residues. The CDR3 loop is CAATPGTGNSPLHF. In DNA, the CDR3 is TGCGCCGCCACTCCCGGGACAGGGAATTCACCCCTCCACTTT.

Of note for this clone: Other DNA sequences in this sample translate to the same CDR3. V usage is TRBV2 and J usage is TRBJ1-4, with 10 bases matching TRBD1. The CDR3 consists of 14 residues. CDR1 is SNHLY and CDR2 is FYNNEI in the germline V gene. After removal of 1 base from V and 7 bases from J, the junction contained 0 bases not matched to a gene. CDR3 sequence reads: CASSEGTGGEKLFF. CDR3 bases: TGTGCCAGCAGTGAAGGGACAGGGGGTGAAAAACTGTTTTTT.